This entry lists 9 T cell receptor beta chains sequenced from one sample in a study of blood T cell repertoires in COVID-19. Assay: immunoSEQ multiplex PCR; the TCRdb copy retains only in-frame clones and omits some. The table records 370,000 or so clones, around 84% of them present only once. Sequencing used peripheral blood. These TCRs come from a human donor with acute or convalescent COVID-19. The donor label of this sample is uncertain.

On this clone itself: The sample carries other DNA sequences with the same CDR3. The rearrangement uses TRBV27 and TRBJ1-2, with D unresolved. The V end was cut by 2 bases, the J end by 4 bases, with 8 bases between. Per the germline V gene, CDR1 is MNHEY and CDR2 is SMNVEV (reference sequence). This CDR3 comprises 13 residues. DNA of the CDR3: TGTGCCAGCAGTTTAGGTAGTACCTATGGCTACACCTTC. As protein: CASSLGSTYGYTF.

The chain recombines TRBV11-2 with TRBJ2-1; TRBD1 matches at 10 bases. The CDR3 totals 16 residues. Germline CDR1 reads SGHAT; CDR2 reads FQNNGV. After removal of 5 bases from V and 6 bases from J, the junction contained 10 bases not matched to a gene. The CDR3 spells CASSIRQGATSNEQFF. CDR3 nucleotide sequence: TGTGCCAGCAGCATAAGACAGGGGGCGACCTCCAATGAGCAGTTCTTC. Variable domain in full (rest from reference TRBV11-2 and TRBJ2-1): EAGVAQSPRYKIIEKRQSVAFWCNPISGHATLYWYQQILGQGPKLLIQFQNNGVVDDSQLPKDRFSAERLKGVDSTLKIQPAKLEDSAVYLCASSIRQGATSNEQFFGPGTRLTVL.

CDR3 sequence (DNA): TGTGCCAGCAAGAGAGGCTATAACTACGAGCAGTACTTC. Amino acid sequence: CASKRGYNYEQYF. V gene TRBV6-5 combines with J gene TRBJ2-7; D is undetermined. Germline V CDR1 and CDR2: MNHEY, SVGAGI. The CDR3 covers 13 residues. V lost 7 bases to trimming and J lost 3 bases, with 13 bases between them.

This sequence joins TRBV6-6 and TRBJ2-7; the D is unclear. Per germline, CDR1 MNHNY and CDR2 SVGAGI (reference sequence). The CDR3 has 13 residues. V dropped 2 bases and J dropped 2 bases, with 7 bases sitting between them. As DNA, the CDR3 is TGTGCCAGCAGTTACACTGACACCTACGAGCAGTACTTC. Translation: CASSYTDTYEQYF.

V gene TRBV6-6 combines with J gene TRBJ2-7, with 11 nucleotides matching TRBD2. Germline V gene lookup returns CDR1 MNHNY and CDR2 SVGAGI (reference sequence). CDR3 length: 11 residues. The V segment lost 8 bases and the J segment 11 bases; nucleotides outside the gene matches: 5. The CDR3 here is CASGQTSGKYF. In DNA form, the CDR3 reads TGTGCCAGCGGTCAGACTAGCGGGAAGTACTTC.

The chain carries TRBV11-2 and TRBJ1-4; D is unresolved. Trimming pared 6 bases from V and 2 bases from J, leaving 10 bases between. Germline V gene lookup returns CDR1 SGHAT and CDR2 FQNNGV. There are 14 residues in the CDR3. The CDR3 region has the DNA TGTGCCAGCAGGATAATCGGGACTAATGAAAAACTGTTTTTT. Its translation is CASRIIGTNEKLFF.

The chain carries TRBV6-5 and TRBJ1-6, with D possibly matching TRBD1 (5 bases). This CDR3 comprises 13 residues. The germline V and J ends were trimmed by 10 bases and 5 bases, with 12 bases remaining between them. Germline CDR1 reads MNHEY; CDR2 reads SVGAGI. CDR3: CATTDTHNSPLHF. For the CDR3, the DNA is TGTGCCACGACGGACACCCATAATTCACCCCTCCACTTT.

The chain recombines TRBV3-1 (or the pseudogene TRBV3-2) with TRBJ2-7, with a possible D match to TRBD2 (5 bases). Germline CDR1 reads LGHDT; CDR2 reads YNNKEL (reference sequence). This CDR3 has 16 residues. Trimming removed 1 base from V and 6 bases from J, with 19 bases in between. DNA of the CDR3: TGTGCCAGCAGCCAAGTCAGCGGCCTGGCGTACGGCGAGCAGTACTTC. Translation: CASSQVSGLAYGEQYF.

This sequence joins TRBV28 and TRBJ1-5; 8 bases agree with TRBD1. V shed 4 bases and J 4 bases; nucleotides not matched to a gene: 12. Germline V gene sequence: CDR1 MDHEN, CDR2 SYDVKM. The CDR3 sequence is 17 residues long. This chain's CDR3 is CASSSTGTGRLNQPQHF. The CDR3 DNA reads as TGTGCCAGCAGTTCTACCGGGACAGGCCGACTGAATCAGCCCCAGCATTTT.